The 10 T cell receptor beta chains presented below share a single source sample, sequenced in a study of regulatory T cells in long-lasting Graves disease. This sample's time point: persistent/refractory GD, antithyroid drugs over 5 years with positive TRAb. Construction of the TCR library relied on RNA isolated from PBMCs. CDR3-region Arm-PCR and iRepertoire HTBI primers produced the TCR beta libraries. Each CDR3 protein is one row after TCRdb ran MiXCR on the multiplex PCR reads. Found here are about 450,000 distinct CDR3 sequences, 23% of them singletons; the top ten hold approximately 28%. Here the sequenced sample was peripheral blood mononuclear cells (PBMCs), taken when the disease was refractory, from a patient treated with antithyroid drugs. These receptors all come from a female donor with Graves disease.

The table lists this clonotype with a few counts. V usage is TRBV4-3 and J usage is TRBJ1-4; TRBD1 aligns across 8 bases. Germline V lookup: CDR1 LGHNA, CDR2 YSLEER. This CDR3 has 17 amino acids. The V and J ends lost 0 bases and 5 bases, in that order; junction bases with no gene match: 8. The CDR3 nucleotides are TGCGCCAGCAGCCAAGATGCGGCGACAGGGGCGAATGAAAAACTGTTTTTT. Translated, it gives CASSQDAATGANEKLFF.

The chain couples TRBV9 to TRBJ2-7; D remains unclear. The CDR3 is made up of 14 amino acids. Germline CDR1 reads SGDLS; CDR2 reads YYNGEE. V was pared by 4 bases and J by 0 bases, with 11 bases between. CDR3 nucleotide sequence: TGTGCCAGCAGCTCCCACCCTAGCTCCTACGAGCAGTACTTC. It codes for CASSSHPSSYEQYF.

The chain couples TRBV13 to TRBJ1-1, with a possible D match to TRBD1 (6 bases). V lost 5 bases, J lost 1 base, and 11 bases lay in between. Germline V lookup: CDR1 PRHDT, CDR2 FYEKMQ (reference sequence). The CDR3 is 14 amino acids. CDR3 amino acids: CASSQVQGNTEAFF. The CDR3 DNA sequence: TGTGCCAGCAGCCAAGTACAGGGGAACACTGAAGCTTTCTTT.

This clonotype was picked up many times. The rearrangement joins TRBV20-1 to TRBJ2-5; unclear D gene. This CDR3 contains 13 residues. Per germline, CDR1 DFQATT and CDR2 SNEGSKA (reference sequence). Trimming pared 2 bases from V and 5 bases from J, leaving 12 bases between. For the CDR3, the DNA is TGCAGTGCTAGAACGTGGGCCGGGGAGACCCAGTACTTC. Translated, it gives CSARTWAGETQYF.

V usage is TRBV2 and J usage is TRBJ2-3, with D perhaps matching TRBD1 (6 bases). The CDR3 covers 14 residues. From germline, CDR1 is SNHLY and CDR2 FYNNEI. With 11 bases removed from V and 5 bases from J, the gap between germline ends came to 20 bases. CDR3 in DNA: TGTGCCGGCAATTTAGGACAGAAAGGAGATACGCAGTATTTT. It encodes CAGNLGQKGDTQYF.

The chain uses TRBV4-1 and TRBJ2-7; 8 bases map to TRBD1. V lost 4 bases, J lost 2 bases, and 7 bases stayed unmatched. The CDR3 has 15 residues. Germline V gene sequence: CDR1 MGHRA, CDR2 YSYEKL. The CDR3: CASSPTWTGTYEQYF. The CDR3 nucleotides are TGCGCCAGCAGCCCAACCTGGACAGGGACCTACGAGCAGTACTTC.

This chain joins TRBV19 and TRBJ2-1; 12 bases line up with TRBD2. V shed 4 bases, J shed 7 bases, and the junction held 14 bases outside the gene matches. Germline lookup yields CDR1 LNHDA and CDR2 SQIVND (reference sequence). CDR3 size: 18 residues. Here the CDR3 reads CASSNYRLAGGPWNEQFF. In DNA form, the CDR3 reads TGTGCCAGTAGTAATTATCGGCTAGCGGGAGGGCCATGGAATGAGCAGTTCTTC.

This clonotype has at least ten counts. The chain joins TRBV29-1 to TRBJ2-5; the match to TRBD2 covers 10 bases. Per germline, CDR1 SQVTM and CDR2 ANQGSEA. The CDR3 is 15 residues long. V lost 3 bases, J lost 4 bases, and 8 bases stayed unmatched. The CDR3 sequence is CSVDPLAGEGETQYF. CDR3 nucleotide sequence: TGCAGCGTTGACCCCCTAGCGGGAGAGGGAGAGACCCAGTACTTC.

This clonotype was recorded many times. V and J are TRBV12-3 or TRBV12-4 and TRBJ2-7; 9 nucleotides match TRBD2. The CDR3 covers 15 residues. The ends lost 6 bases at V and 0 bases at J; junction bases unmatched: 6. The CDR3 nucleotides are TGTGCCAGCAGGGGGGGACTAGCCAGCTCCTACGAGCAGTACTTC. This translates into CASRGGLASSYEQYF.

This chain uses TRBV19 with TRBJ1-2, with 8 bases that match TRBD1. Unmatched junction bases numbered 8, after V lost 7 bases and J lost 4 bases. Germline V CDR1 and CDR2: LNHDA, SQIVND (reference sequence). The CDR3 is 14 amino acids. CDR3 residues: CASTPQGGVYGYTF. For the CDR3, the DNA is TGTGCCAGTACCCCACAGGGGGGTGTCTATGGCTACACCTTC.